This TCR beta chain was found in a study of cytomegalovirus exposure and HLA in healthy donors. Germline trimming cut 6 bases from V and 8 bases from J; bases unmatched to any gene: 10. Germline V gene lookup returns CDR1 SQVTM and CDR2 ANQGSEA. This CDR3 contains 15 residues. Remarks on this clone: Antigen specificity is unknown.

Primers for the PCR totalled 60 Vbeta and 13 Jbeta. Produced via immunoSEQ multiplex PCR; TCRdb's table is partial and in-frame only. The table lists 75,000 to 100,000 clones, 64% of them singletons. Study observations and caveats: What TCR beta sequences reportedly achieved was accurate prediction of HLA-A and HLA-B alleles in most subjects. Earlier analysis yielded a pattern in which most TCR beta V segments were productive about 87% or about 30% of the time. A list of 150 or so TCR beta chains associated with cytomegalovirus was given. Evidence from a later analysis indicated that most CMV-associated TCR beta chains looked HLA-restricted.

The TCR was taken from a man aged 60 to 75 in good health and CMV-seronegative. The specimen sequenced was PBMCs. V is TRBV29-1 and J is TRBJ2-1, with TRBD2 matching 13 bases. DNA for the CDR3: TGCAGCGTCCTATACGGACTAGCGGGAGTAGATGAGCAGTTCTTC. Protein product: CSVLYGLAGVDEQFF.